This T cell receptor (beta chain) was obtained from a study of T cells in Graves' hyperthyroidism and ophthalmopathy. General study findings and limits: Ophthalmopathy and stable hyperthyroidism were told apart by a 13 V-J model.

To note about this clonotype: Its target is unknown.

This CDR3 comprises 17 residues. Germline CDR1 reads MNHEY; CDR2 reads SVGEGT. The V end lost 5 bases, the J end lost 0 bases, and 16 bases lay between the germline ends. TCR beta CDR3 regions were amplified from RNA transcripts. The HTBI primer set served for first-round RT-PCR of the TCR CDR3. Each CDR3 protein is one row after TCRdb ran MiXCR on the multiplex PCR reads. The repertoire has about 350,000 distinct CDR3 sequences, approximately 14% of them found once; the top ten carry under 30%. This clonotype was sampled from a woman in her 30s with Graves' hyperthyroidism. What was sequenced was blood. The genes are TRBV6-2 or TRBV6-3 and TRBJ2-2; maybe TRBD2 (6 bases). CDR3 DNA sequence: TGTGCCAGCAGTCAAGGACTACCCCCATCGAACACCGGGGAGCTGTTTTTT. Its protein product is CASSQGLPPSNTGELFF.